This is a list of T cell receptor beta chains from one sample in a study of response to subunit inactivated influenza vaccine. TCRdb recomputed calls from the RT-PCR reads with MiXCR, one row per CDR3 protein. The data hold over 650,000 distinct CDR3 sequences, with approximately 17% observed a single time. Material: PBMCs from blood, obtained 5 days after vaccination. The receptor set was obtained from a man aged 50 to 59 who received an inactivated influenza vaccine. Each CDR3 is given without its conserved first and last residue. Clone size is given for some rows only: seen once, a few or many times, or a class if the clone is expanded.

v_call,clone_size,cdr3_length,cdr3_aa
TRBV7-2,NA,14,ASSSGRQASLYGYT
TRBV5-1,few,13,ASSPSPAGFPEAF
TRBV6-4,NA,16,ASKVFNGGARSNQPQH
TRBV11-2,NA,18,ASSSGKWASGGTILNEQF
TRBV7-2,few,11,ASTPGHNYGYT
TRBV25-1,NA,13,ASSAQDWRIGELF
TRBV12-3/TRBV12-4,few,13,ASSLRGGASDTQY
TRBV3-1,few,12,ASKQTSSGNTIY
TRBV19,NA,13,ASSRTGSRNQPQH
TRBV6-5,few,11,ASSYISHTEAF
TRBV6-5,NA,10,ASTRLVNEQY
TRBV5-5,NA,13,ASTPGPSSYNEQF
TRBV24-1,many,9,ATSDRETQY
TRBV27,NA,13,ASSLLRGVYNEQF
TRBV5-1,NA,13,ASSWRASSNTEAF
TRBV5-6,NA,13,ASGRGGPGTGELF
TRBV7-9,many,13,ASSPHPKGNYGYT
TRBV24-1,NA,12,ATSSNRVYNEQF
TRBV5-1,NA,14,ASSLLRANGNTEAF
TRBV7-9,NA,12,ASSSGTTYNEQF
TRBV5-1,NA,14,ASSLGRGGLYNEQF
TRBV7-2,few,13,ASSLSGTYGEPQH
TRBV25-1,few,16,ASSEIYSLAGGADTQY
TRBV4-1,NA,14,ASSPDILGKTGELF
TRBV20-1,NA,12,SAVRLAGIYEQY
TRBV18,NA,13,ASSTGQSSYNEQF
TRBV5-1,NA,12,ASSQDRERYGYT
TRBV6-1,few,13,ASRAPGTGYYEQY
TRBV20-1,NA,12,SAVRTGSSDTQY